The clone carrying this TCR beta chain was observed once. Germline CDR1 reads SGHRS; CDR2 reads YFSETQ. Trimming took 4 bases from V and 8 from J, leaving 37 bases between them. This CDR3 is built from 21 residues. This specimen belongs to a study of blood T cell repertoires in COVID-19. Looking at the study overall: The United States, Italy and Spain supplied acute and convalescent COVID-19 samples. The cDNA or gDNA used as material had been derived from T cells, B-cell-depleted T cells, or PBMCs.

Original handling: It was from reference gene primer amplification that nucleated cell counts were estimated. Clones were read by immunoSEQ multiplex PCR, and TCRdb kept only the in-frame ones, dropping some. That table furnishes V, J and clone size, whereas the DNA furnished D and trimming. This table has about 33,000 clones, 70% to 90% appearing once. The source material was peripheral blood. The J gene is TRBJ2-1, the V gene TRBV5-1; possibly TRBD2 for D (10 bases). The origin of this receptor is a man in his 60s with active COVID-19. The CDR3 bases are TGCGCCAGCAGCCAGTGGGGGGCCCCCGGGACAGGGACTAGCGTCGCTTATGAGCAGTTCTTC. It yields the protein CASSQWGAPGTGTSVAYEQFF.